Following are 18 T cell receptor beta chains from one sample sequenced in a study of blood T cell repertoires in COVID-19. Profiled with immunoSEQ multiplex PCR; TCRdb holds only in-frame clones, not every one. The table has approximately 240,000 clones, 70% to 90% seen once. Sequenced: peripheral blood. All receptors come from a middle-aged woman who had recovered from COVID-19.

This clone was seen a handful of times. The CDR3 region has the DNA TGTGCCAGCAGCTGGCCAGGGGGCGTCCACGAGCAGTACTTC. Its translation: CASSWPGGVHEQYF. V gene TRBV11-3 combines with J gene TRBJ2-7; 8 bases map to TRBD1. This CDR3 has 14 amino acids. The germline V gene has CDR1 SGHNT and CDR2 YENEEA. With 4 bases clipped from V and 5 bases from J, the junction kept 7 bases outside the gene matches.

This chain uses TRBV18 with TRBJ1-6, with 7 bases that match TRBD1. J lost 7 bases, V lost 4 bases, and 10 bases had no gene match. CDR1 and CDR2 (germline): KGHSH, LQKENI. The CDR3 runs to 16 residues. The CDR3 sequence is CASSQSAGQKNSPLHF. CDR3 nucleotides: TGTGCCAGCTCACAATCCGCGGGACAGAAAAATTCACCCCTCCACTTT.

The chain carries TRBV5-6 and TRBJ1-3; D gene ambiguous. The V end lost 1 base, the J end lost 0 bases, and 11 bases lay between the germline ends. The germline V gene has CDR1 SGHDT and CDR2 YYEEEE. The CDR3 spans 16 residues. The CDR3 here is CASSLPGGLSGNTIYF. CDR3 DNA: TGTGCCAGCAGCTTGCCGGGCGGACTCTCTGGAAACACCATATATTTT.

The gene calls are TRBV6-5 and TRBJ1-4; D is perhaps TRBD1 (5 bases). This CDR3 has 14 amino acids. Germline V CDR1 and CDR2: MNHEY, SVGAGI. V was trimmed by 6 bases and J by 7 bases, leaving 15 bases between them. The CDR3 spells CASRGTLTGEKLFF. Written as DNA, the CDR3 is TGTGCCAGCAGGGGGACTTTGACTGGTGAAAAACTGTTTTTT.

The genes are TRBV12-3 or TRBV12-4 and TRBJ1-1, with D possibly being TRBD1 (5 bases). The CDR3 consists of 13 residues. V lost 1 base and J 4 bases, leaving 7 bases between the germline ends. The CDR3 is CASSLGQLTEAFF. In DNA, the CDR3 is TGTGCCAGCAGTTTAGGACAGCTCACTGAAGCTTTCTTT.

The chain carries TRBV15 and TRBJ2-1; 8 bases fit TRBD2. This CDR3 has 18 amino acids. The V gene's germline CDR1 is LNHNV and CDR2 YYDKDF (reference sequence). Losses at the gene ends were 0 bases for V and 6 bases for J; bases not matched to a gene: 13. CDR3 coding DNA: TGTGCCACCAGCAGAGATTTTTTATCGGGGGGGGCCTCCAATGAGCAGTTCTTC. This sequence encodes CATSRDFLSGGASNEQFF.

The chain has TRBV4-1 and TRBJ1-1, with D possibly matching TRBD1 (5 bases). The CDR3 sequence is 14 residues long. CDR1 and CDR2 from the germline V gene are MGHRA and YSYEKL. The V gene lost 1 base and the J gene lost 8 bases, with 14 bases spanning the gap. CDR3 protein: CASSQVTGRPEAFF. CDR3 bases: TGCGCCAGCAGCCAAGTAACAGGAAGGCCCGAAGCTTTCTTT.

The chain employs TRBV21-1 and TRBJ1-2. TRBV21-1 is classified as a pseudogene. The CDR3 runs to 13 residues. Here the CDR3 DNA reads TGTGCCAGCAGCAAAGTCGGGGGGCAGGGCTACACCTTC. Translated: CASSKVGGQGYTF.

V usage is TRBV4-1 and J usage is TRBJ2-1; 16 bases map to TRBD2. The CDR3 runs to 18 residues. The V and J ends lost 6 bases and 6 bases, in that order; junction bases with no gene match: 11. CDR1 is MGHRA and CDR2 is YSYEKL in the germline V gene. The CDR3 spells CASRPGLAGGLRINEQFF. In nucleotides, the CDR3 is TGCGCCAGCAGACCGGGACTAGCGGGAGGGCTGCGAATCAATGAGCAGTTCTTC.

The gene calls are TRBV5-1 and TRBJ1-5; a possible D gene is TRBD1 (5 bases). This CDR3 has 15 residues. Germline V gene sequence: CDR1 SGHRS, CDR2 YFSETQ. V was cut by 3 bases and J by 4 bases, with 14 bases left in between. CDR3 bases: TGCGCCAGCAGCTCCCTGGGTGGGGCTAATCAGCCCCAGCATTTT. Amino acid sequence: CASSSLGGANQPQHF.

V gene TRBV6-2 or TRBV6-3 combines with J gene TRBJ1-2; TRBD1 matches at 9 bases. The germline V gene encodes CDR1 MNHEY and CDR2 SVGEGT. Losses at the gene ends were 6 bases for V and 4 bases for J; bases not matched to a gene: 6. CDR3 size: 14 residues. CDR3 amino acids: CASSLQGAGYGYTF. The DNA for the CDR3 is TGTGCCAGCAGCCTACAGGGGGCCGGCTATGGCTACACCTTC.

This chain joins TRBV7-2 and TRBJ1-5; a weak D match, TRBD1 (6 bases). Trimming removed 5 bases from V and 6 bases from J, with 11 bases in between. The V gene's germline CDR1 is SGHTA and CDR2 FQGNSA. The CDR3 contains 13 residues. The CDR3 protein is CASSLDRTQPQHF. The CDR3 bases are TGTGCCAGCAGCCTAGACAGGACTCAGCCCCAGCATTTT.

This sequence joins TRBV6-5 and TRBJ1-3, with D possibly matching TRBD1 (5 bases). The CDR3 contains 14 residues. Trimming took 6 bases from V and 0 from J, leaving 9 bases between them. CDR1 is MNHEY and CDR2 is SVGAGI in the germline V gene. Here the CDR3 DNA reads TGTGCCAGCAGAAGGGACTTCTCTGGAAACACCATATATTTT. The encoded protein is CASRRDFSGNTIYF.

The J gene is TRBJ2-1, the V gene TRBV6-4; perhaps TRBD1 as D (6 bases). Germline CDR1 MRHNA, CDR2 SNTAGT. V shed 5 bases and J shed 4 bases, with 12 bases lying between them. The CDR3 runs to 14 residues. CDR3 sequence: CASSRDTAYNEQFF. DNA for the CDR3: TGTGCCAGCAGTCGGGACACCGCTTACAATGAGCAGTTCTTC.

J is TRBJ2-1 and V is TRBV9; D ambiguous. This CDR3 has 15 amino acids. V lost 0 bases, J lost 0 bases, and 7 bases lay in between. Germline loops: CDR1 SGDLS, CDR2 YYNGEE. The CDR3 sequence is CASSVAGYSYNEQFF. DNA for the CDR3: TGTGCCAGCAGCGTAGCAGGCTACTCCTACAATGAGCAGTTCTTC.

CDR3 bases: TGTGCCAGCAGCGCTGCAGGGGGCCGGGGGCCCCAGCATTTT. Amino acids: CASSAAGGRGPQHF. V gene TRBV9 combines with J gene TRBJ1-5; 8 bases match TRBD1. The CDR3 runs 14 residues. Germline CDR1 SGDLS, CDR2 YYNGEE. J gave up 9 bases and V 3 bases, and 8 bases lay outside the gene matches.

V gene TRBV19 combines with J gene TRBJ2-7, with D possibly being TRBD2 (7 bases). The CDR3 covers 15 residues. From germline, CDR1 is LNHDA and CDR2 SQIVND (reference sequence). V shed 1 base and J shed 2 bases, with 12 bases lying between them. The CDR3 DNA reads TGTGCCAGTAGTATAGGAACAGGGAGGGCCTACGAGCAGTACTTC. It specifies CASSIGTGRAYEQYF.

The DNA for the CDR3 is TGTGCCAGCAGCCCCCGCGGCAGGGGGGACACTGAAGCTTTCTTT. It specifies CASSPRGRGDTEAFF. The rearrangement links TRBV11-3 to TRBJ1-1; TRBD1 matches 7 bases. The germline V gene encodes CDR1 SGHNT and CDR2 YENEEA. After removal of 5 bases from V and 3 bases from J, the junction contained 9 bases not matched to a gene. The CDR3 loop spans 15 amino acids. The complete variable domain, with remaining parts taken from reference TRBV11-3 and TRBJ1-1, reads EAGVVQSPRYKIIEKKQPVAFWCNPISGHNTLYWYLQNLGQGPELLIRYENEEAVDDSQLPKDRFSAERLKGVDSTLKIQPAELGDSAVYLCASSPRGRGDTEAFFGQGTRLTVV.